This T cell receptor beta chain was sequenced for a study of response to subunit inactivated influenza vaccine. General observations from the study: Authors suggested that a seasonal influenza vaccination recruits few new T cells each time.

In this sample, this clonotype turned up a few times. Its specificity is unknown. This CDR3 is 15 amino acids long. After removal of 3 bases from V and 6 bases from J, the junction contained 7 bases not matched to a gene. TCRdb reprocessed the RT-PCR reads via MiXCR and lists one record per CDR3 protein. The table shows 800,000 to 1,000,000 distinct CDR3 sequences, with over 20% occurring only once. This sequence originates from a man aged 45-65 years who received an inactivated influenza vaccine. Sequenced here: PBMCs from blood, sampled around 5 days after vaccination. The genes are TRBV12-3 or TRBV12-4 and TRBJ1-1; TRBD1 agrees at 10 bases. This CDR3 is CASSFRGTGVSEAFF. The CDR3, as DNA: TGTGCCAGCAGTTTCCGGGGGACAGGGGTATCTGAAGCTTTCTTT.